The 22 T cell receptor beta chains below were found in one sample sequenced in a study of tumor-infiltrating lymphocytes in primary liver carcinoma. A constant-region primer served to make TCR beta cDNA from around 500 ng total RNA. Three nested multiplex PCR rounds of slightly modified ARM-PCR generated TCR beta libraries. Running 9 to 11 cycles apiece, the first two PCR rounds relied on TRBV1-TRBV30 forward primers together with a C-beta reverse primer. One entry per CDR3 protein results from TCRdb running MiXCR on the multiplex PCR reads. The data show 330,000 or so distinct CDR3 sequences, around 60% seen once. Germline DNA was also extracted, with blood RNA taken from unsorted whole blood. Sequencing was done on a sample of peripheral blood. These receptors came from a man in his forties with primary liver carcinoma and hepatitis B virus infection.

Concerning this clonotype itself: An end of the junction does not agree with germline; a read error may underlie this. The chain employs TRBV12-3 or TRBV12-4 and TRBJ2-2, with D tentatively TRBD1 (6 bases). CDR3 length: 16 amino acids. CDR3 bases: TGTGCCAGCAGTATCCCCGACAGGATGAACACCGAGGAGCTGTTTTTT. Its translation is CASSIPDRMNTEELFF.

The CDR3 loop is CASSQLVSGTGQETQYF. The CDR3 bases are TGTGCCAGCAGCCAGTTAGTTTCGGGGACAGGCCAAGAGACCCAGTACTTC. This chain joins TRBV4-2 and TRBJ2-5; 8 nucleotides line up with TRBD1. The germline V gene encodes CDR1 LGHNA and CDR2 YNFKEQ. This CDR3 contains 17 residues. Trimming removed 3 bases from V and 1 base from J; junction bases left unmatched: 10.

V and J are TRBV23-1 and TRBJ1-5; D might be TRBD1 (5 bases). TRBV23-1 falls under the ORF class, with uncertain function. The length of the CDR3 is 16 residues. V gave up 2 bases and J gave up 3 bases, with 14 bases separating them. The CDR3 region has the DNA TGCGCCAGCAGTCAAAGTTTGCAGGGCTACAATCAGCCCCAGCATTTT. Its translation is CASSQSLQGYNQPQHF.

As DNA, the CDR3 is TGTGCTAACAAGGGTAGCGGGCTATACGAGCAGTACTTC. It translates to CANKGSGLYEQYF. This chain joins TRBV6-1 and TRBJ2-7, with 7 positions matching TRBD2. CDR3 length equals 13 residues. Germline V CDR1 and CDR2: MNHNS, SASEGT.

The CDR3 loop is CASRSSGTYEQYF. CDR3 bases: TGTGCCAGCAGATCTAGCGGGACTTACGAGCAGTACTTC. The V gene is TRBV12-3 or TRBV12-4, the J gene TRBJ2-7; TRBD2 matches at 9 bases. This CDR3 contains 13 residues. Unmatched junction bases numbered 4, after V lost 6 bases and J lost 4 bases.

This clonotype was seen repeatedly, ten times or more. The chain employs TRBV4-3 and TRBJ2-7, with TRBD2 matching 9 bases. The CDR3 spans 18 residues. The junction had 11 bases not matched to a gene; V was cut back by 0 bases and J by 2 bases. Germline CDR1 LGHNA, CDR2 YSLEER. CDR3 protein: CASSQDRVVASGAYEQYF. In DNA form, the CDR3 reads TGCGCCAGCAGCCAAGATCGGGTTGTAGCTAGCGGGGCCTACGAGCAGTACTTC.

This clonotype has a handful of counts. The chain is built from TRBV7-9 and TRBJ2-3, with 7 bases fitting TRBD1. V was clipped by 4 bases and J by 3 bases; unmatched bases: 7. CDR1 and CDR2 from the germline V gene are SEHNR and FQNEAQ (reference sequence). The CDR3 is made up of 15 amino acids. The DNA of the CDR3 is TGTGCCAGCAGCTCGAAGAAACAGGGGACAGATACGCAGTATTTT. This codes for CASSSKKQGTDTQYF.

Comments on this clonotype: A read error may produce the germline difference seen at one junction end. The V gene is TRBV14, the J gene TRBJ2-7, with 9 bases that match TRBD1. Germline lookup yields CDR1 SGHDN and CDR2 FVKESK. The CDR3 totals 16 residues. The CDR3 loop reads CASSQDPGQGPHEQYF. CDR3 bases: TGCGCCAGCAGCCAAGATCCAGGACAGGGGCCCCACGAGCAGTACTTC. Full variable domain (missing parts from reference TRBV14 and TRBJ2-7): EAGVTQFPSHSVIEKGQTVTLRCDPISGHDNLYWYRRVMGKEIKFLLHFVKESKQDESGMPNNRFLAERTGGTYSTLKVQPAELEDSGVYFCASSQDPGQGPHEQYFGPGTRLTVT.

J is TRBJ2-5 and V is TRBV5-7, with D unresolved. TRBV5-7 is annotated as an ORF whose role is uncertain. The CDR3 contains 16 residues. V lost 4 bases and J lost 2, with 18 bases in between. The CDR3 region is CASSHSTRGIQETQYF. CDR3 coding DNA: TGTGCCAGCAGCCATTCCACGCGAGGAATACAAGAGACCCAGTACTTC.

A remark on this clonotype: A read error is possible here, since a much larger clone lies one base away. CDR3 nucleotides: TGTGCCAGCAGAGAACAGGGGGCAGCGTGGGGCTACACCTTC. This sequence encodes CASREQGAAWGYTF. The chain is built from TRBV12-3 or TRBV12-4 and TRBJ1-2; 9 positions agree with TRBD1. Losses at the gene ends were 6 bases for V and 8 bases for J; bases not matched to a gene: 10. This CDR3 has 14 residues.

This clonotype was picked up one time. A much larger clone lies one base from this, so it may be a read error. The chain carries TRBV12-3 or TRBV12-4 and TRBJ1-1; D is unclear. This CDR3 region has 12 residues. CDR3 in DNA: TGTACCAGCAGTTTACTGAACACTGAAGCTTTCTTT. Translation gives CTSSLLNTEAFF.

This clonotype was seen a handful of times. Because it lacks the conserved phenylalanine or tryptophan at the end, this CDR3 is likely a read error. V and J are TRBV6-5 and TRBJ2-7, with TRBD1 matching 8 bases. The trim removed 0 bases at V and 7 bases at J, leaving 8 bases unmatched. Looked up from germline, CDR1 is MNHEY and CDR2 is SVGAGI. The CDR3 has 15 residues. The CDR3 DNA follows: TGTGCCAGCAGTTACTCCTCCCAGGGGGCGCGGGAGCAGTACTAC. Amino acid sequence: CASSYSSQGAREQYY.

Of note for this clonotype: The conserved phenylalanine or tryptophan is not found at the CDR3 terminus, so this likely reflects a read error. The genes are TRBV11-2 and TRBJ1-4, with unresolved D. The CDR3 contains 16 residues. Germline CDR1 and CDR2: SGHAT and FQNNGV. Trimming cost V 5 bases and J 5 bases, with 18 bases left between them. CDR3 nucleotides: TGTGCCAGCAGCAAGACTCTAGGAGGAGCAAATGAAAAACTGTTTCTT. Amino acid sequence: CASSKTLGGANEKLFL.

Of note for this clonotype: A much larger clonotype is one base distant, so this may be a read error. This chain connects TRBV4-3 to TRBJ2-7; D not resolved. The CDR3 totals 15 residues. Germline assignment: CDR1 LGHNA and CDR2 YSLEER. V was clipped by 0 bases and J by 3 bases, with 12 bases between them. The CDR3 nucleotides read TGCGCCAGCAGCCAAGAGCCGACTTCGGTCTACGAGCAGTACTTC. Protein: CASSQEPTSVYEQYF.

This chain links TRBV10-1 with TRBJ2-7, with TRBD1 identical over 9 bases. The germline gives CDR1 WNHNN, CDR2 SYGVQD (reference sequence). The CDR3 loop spans 14 amino acids. Trimming at V came to 1 base and at J to 5 bases, leaving 3 bases not matched to a gene. The CDR3 protein is CASSEYRGQNEQYF. The CDR3 region has the DNA TGCGCCAGCAGTGAGTACAGGGGGCAAAACGAGCAGTACTTC.

The gene calls are TRBV11-2 and TRBJ1-2, with D perhaps matching TRBD1 (5 bases). This CDR3 region has 14 residues. Trimming left V 5 bases short and J 4 bases short, with 14 bases between. Per germline, CDR1 SGHAT and CDR2 FQNNGV. The DNA of the CDR3 is TGTGCCAGCAGCGTCGACAGCGGGTTCTATGGCTACACCTTC. This encodes CASSVDSGFYGYTF.

With regard to this clonotype: A much more abundant neighbour one base away suggests this may be a read error. This sequence joins TRBV5-5 and TRBJ2-3; 9 bases fit TRBD1. CDR1 and CDR2 (germline): SGHKS, YYEKEE (reference sequence). The CDR3 length is 16 residues. In DNA form, the CDR3 reads TGTGCCTGCAGCTTGCGGACAGGGGCTCTTCGGGATACGCAGTATTTT. It specifies CACSLRTGALRDTQYF.

Regarding this clonotype: The junction differs from germline at one of its ends, possibly a read error. The J gene is TRBJ2-7, the V gene TRBV28; no reliable D call. CDR1 is MDHEN, CDR2 SYDVKM, per germline. CDR3 size: 12 residues. CDR3 sequence: CATSLLGSEQYF. The CDR3 region has the DNA TGTGCCACCAGTTTACTGGGATCCGAGCAGTACTTC.

J is TRBJ1-2 and V is TRBV12-3 or TRBV12-4; D is undetermined. This CDR3 comprises 14 residues. Trimming stripped 2 bases from V and 4 bases from J, with 11 bases between. The CDR3 DNA sequence: TGTGCCAGCAGTTTATCAGAAGCTAGCTATGGCTACACCTTC. Translation gives CASSLSEASYGYTF.

As to this clonotype: A much more abundant neighbour one base away suggests this may be a read error. The chain carries TRBV6-1 and TRBJ2-7; 10 nucleotides align to TRBD1. In germline, CDR1 is MNHNS, CDR2 SASEGT. The CDR3 is 14 residues long. J lost 5 bases, V lost 5 bases, and 6 bases had no gene match. The CDR3 region has the DNA TGTGCCAGCAGTAATCGGGGACAGGGGAACGAGCAGTACTTC. It specifies CASSNRGQGNEQYF.

V and J are TRBV6-1 and TRBJ2-7; D tentatively fits TRBD1 or TRBD2 (5 bases each). Germline assignment: CDR1 MNHNS and CDR2 SASEGT. Deletions cut 6 bases from V and 0 bases from J, with 18 bases between. The CDR3 is made up of 16 amino acids. DNA of the CDR3: TGTGCCAGCAGGAACTCCGGGGCAGGGAGCTCCTACGAGCAGTACTTC. Its protein product is CASRNSGAGSSYEQYF.

This clonotype has a count of ten or more. The rearrangement links TRBV6-1 to TRBJ2-7; the match to TRBD2 covers 10 bases. The CDR3 runs to 19 residues. The V gene's germline CDR1 is MNHNS and CDR2 SASEGT. J gave up 5 bases and V 2 bases, and 18 bases lay outside the gene matches. CDR3 nucleotide sequence: TGTGCCAGCAGTGAATATCCTAGCGGGAGTAAAAGGCTAAGGAACGAGCAGTACTTC. It codes for CASSEYPSGSKRLRNEQYF.